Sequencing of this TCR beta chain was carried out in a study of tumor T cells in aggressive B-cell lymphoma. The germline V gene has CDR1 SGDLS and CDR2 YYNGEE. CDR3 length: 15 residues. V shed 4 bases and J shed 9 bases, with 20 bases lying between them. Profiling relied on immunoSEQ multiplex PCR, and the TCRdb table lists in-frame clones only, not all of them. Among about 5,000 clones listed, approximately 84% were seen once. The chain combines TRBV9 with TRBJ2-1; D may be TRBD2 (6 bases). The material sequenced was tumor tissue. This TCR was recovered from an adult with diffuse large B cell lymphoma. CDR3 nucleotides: TGTGCCAGCAGCACCTCCGGACGGAGGGGCGGTGAGCAGTTCTTC. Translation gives CASSTSGRRGGEQFF.